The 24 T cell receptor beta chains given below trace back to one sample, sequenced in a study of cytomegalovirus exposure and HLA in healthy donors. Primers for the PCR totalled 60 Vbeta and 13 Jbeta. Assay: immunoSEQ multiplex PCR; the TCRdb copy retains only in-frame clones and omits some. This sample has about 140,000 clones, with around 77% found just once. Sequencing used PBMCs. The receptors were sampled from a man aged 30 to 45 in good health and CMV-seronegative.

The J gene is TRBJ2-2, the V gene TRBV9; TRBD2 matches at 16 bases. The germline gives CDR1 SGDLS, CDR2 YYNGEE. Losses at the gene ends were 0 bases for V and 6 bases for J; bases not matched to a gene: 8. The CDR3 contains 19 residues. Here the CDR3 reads CASSVVGLAGGPLAGELFF. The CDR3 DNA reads TGTGCCAGCAGCGTAGTGGGACTAGCGGGAGGGCCCCTCGCCGGGGAGCTGTTTTTT.

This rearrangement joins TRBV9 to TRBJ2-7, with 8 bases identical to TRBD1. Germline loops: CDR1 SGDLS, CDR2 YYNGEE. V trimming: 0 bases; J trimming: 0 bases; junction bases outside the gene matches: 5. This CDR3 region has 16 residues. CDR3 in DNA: TGTGCCAGCAGCGTAGGCGGACAGGGAGGCTCCTACGAGCAGTACTTC. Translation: CASSVGGQGGSYEQYF.

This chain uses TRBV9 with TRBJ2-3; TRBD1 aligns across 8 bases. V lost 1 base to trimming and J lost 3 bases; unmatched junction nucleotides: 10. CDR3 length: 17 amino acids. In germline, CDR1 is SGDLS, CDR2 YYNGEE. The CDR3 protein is CASSVPRQGYGTDTQYF. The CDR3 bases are TGTGCCAGCAGCGTACCCAGACAGGGGTATGGTACAGATACGCAGTATTTT.

CDR3 DNA sequence: TGTGCCAGCAGCGTAAGCGGGACTAGAGGTCCCCATGAGCAGTTCTTC. This sequence encodes CASSVSGTRGPHEQFF. The chain combines TRBV9 with TRBJ2-1, with 8 bases matching TRBD2. This CDR3 is 16 amino acids long. The ends lost 1 base at V and 8 bases at J; junction bases unmatched: 11. Germline CDR1 is SGDLS and CDR2 is YYNGEE.

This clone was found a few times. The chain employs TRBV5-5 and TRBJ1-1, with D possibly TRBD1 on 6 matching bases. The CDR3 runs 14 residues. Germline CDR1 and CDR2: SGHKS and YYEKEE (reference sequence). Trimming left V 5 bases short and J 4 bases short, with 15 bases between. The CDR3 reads CASSYQGHGTEAFF. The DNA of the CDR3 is TGTGCCAGCAGTTATCAGGGACATGGCACTGAAGCTTTCTTT.

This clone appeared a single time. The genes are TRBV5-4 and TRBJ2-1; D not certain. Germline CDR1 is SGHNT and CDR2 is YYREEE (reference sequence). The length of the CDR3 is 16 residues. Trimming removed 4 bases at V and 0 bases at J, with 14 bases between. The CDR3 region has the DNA TGTGCCAGCAGCACCCGGGTCCAGAGCTCCTACAATGAGCAGTTCTTC. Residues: CASSTRVQSSYNEQFF.

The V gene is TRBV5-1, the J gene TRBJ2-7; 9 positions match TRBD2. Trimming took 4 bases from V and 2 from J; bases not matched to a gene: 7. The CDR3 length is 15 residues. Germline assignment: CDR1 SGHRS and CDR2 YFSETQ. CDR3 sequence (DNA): TGCGCCAGCAGCCAGACTAGCGGAGCCACCTACGAGCAGTACTTC. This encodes CASSQTSGATYEQYF. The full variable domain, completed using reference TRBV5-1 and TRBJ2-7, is KAGVTQTPRYLIKTRGQQVTLSCSPISGHRSVSWYQQTPGQGLQFLFEYFSETQRNKGNFPGRFSGRQFSNSRSEMNVSTLELGDSALYLCASSQTSGATYEQYFGPGTRLTVT.

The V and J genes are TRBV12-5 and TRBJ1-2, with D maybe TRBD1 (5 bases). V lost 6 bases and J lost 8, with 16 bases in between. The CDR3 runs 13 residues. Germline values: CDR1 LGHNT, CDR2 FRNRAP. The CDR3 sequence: CASGPDSPRGYTF. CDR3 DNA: TGTGCTAGTGGACCCGACAGTCCGCGGGGCTACACCTTC.

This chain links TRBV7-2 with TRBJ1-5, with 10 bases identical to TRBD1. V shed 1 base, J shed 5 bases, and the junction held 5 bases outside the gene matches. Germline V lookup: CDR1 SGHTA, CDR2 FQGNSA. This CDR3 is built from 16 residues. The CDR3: CASSLDGQGVYQPQHF. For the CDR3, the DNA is TGTGCCAGCAGCTTAGATGGACAGGGGGTGTATCAGCCCCAGCATTTT.

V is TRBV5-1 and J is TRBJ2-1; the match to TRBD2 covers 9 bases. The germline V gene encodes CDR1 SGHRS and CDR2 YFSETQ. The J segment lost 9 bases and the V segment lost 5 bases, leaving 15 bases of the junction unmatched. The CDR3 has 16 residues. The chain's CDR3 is CASRCCGREGRGEQFF. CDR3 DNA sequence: TGCGCCAGCAGGTGCTGCGGGCGGGAGGGCCGCGGTGAGCAGTTCTTC.

The CDR3 bases are TGTGCCAGCAGCTTGGTCGGGGGTCAAGATCAGCCCCAGCATTTT. Translation gives CASSLVGGQDQPQHF. The V gene is TRBV5-6, the J gene TRBJ1-5, with D possibly TRBD1 on 5 matching bases. The germline V gene encodes CDR1 SGHDT and CDR2 YYEEEE. V lost 0 bases and J 5 bases, leaving 12 bases between the germline ends. CDR3 size: 15 residues.

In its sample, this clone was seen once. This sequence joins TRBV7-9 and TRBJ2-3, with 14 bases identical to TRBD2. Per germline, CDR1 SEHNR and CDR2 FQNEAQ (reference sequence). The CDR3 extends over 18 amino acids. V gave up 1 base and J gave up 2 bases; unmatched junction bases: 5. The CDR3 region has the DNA TGTGCCAGCAGCTTAGGACTAGCGGGAGGGAGCTACACAGATACGCAGTATTTT. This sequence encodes CASSLGLAGGSYTDTQYF.

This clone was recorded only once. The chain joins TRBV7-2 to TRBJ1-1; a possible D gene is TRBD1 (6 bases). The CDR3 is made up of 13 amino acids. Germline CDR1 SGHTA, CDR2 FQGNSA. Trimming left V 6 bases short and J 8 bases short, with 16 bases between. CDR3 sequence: CASRGAGGLEAFF. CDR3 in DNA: TGTGCCAGCAGGGGTGCGGGGGGCTTGGAAGCTTTCTTT.

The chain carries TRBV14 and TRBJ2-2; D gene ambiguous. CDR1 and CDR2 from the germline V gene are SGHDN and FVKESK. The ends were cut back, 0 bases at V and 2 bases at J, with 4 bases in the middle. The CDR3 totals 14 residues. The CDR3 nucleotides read TGTGCCAGCAGCCAAGATATAAACACCGGGGAGCTGTTTTTT. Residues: CASSQDINTGELFF.

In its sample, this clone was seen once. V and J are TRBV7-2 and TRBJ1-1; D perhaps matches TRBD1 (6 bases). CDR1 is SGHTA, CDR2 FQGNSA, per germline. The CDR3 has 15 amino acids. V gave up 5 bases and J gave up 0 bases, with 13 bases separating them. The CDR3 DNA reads TGTGCCAGCAGCGATCTAGGGGGTTTGAACACTGAAGCTTTCTTT. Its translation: CASSDLGGLNTEAFF. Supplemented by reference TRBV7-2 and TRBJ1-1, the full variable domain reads GAGVSQSPSNKVTEKGKDVELRCDPISGHTALYWYRQSLGQGLEFLIYFQGNSAPDKSGLPSDRFSAERTGGSVSTLTIQRTQQEDSAVYLCASSDLGGLNTEAFFGQGTRLTVV.

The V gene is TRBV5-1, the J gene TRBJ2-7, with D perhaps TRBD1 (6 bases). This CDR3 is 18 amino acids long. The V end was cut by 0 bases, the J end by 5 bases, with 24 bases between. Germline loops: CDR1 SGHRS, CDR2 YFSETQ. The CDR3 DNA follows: TGCGCCAGCAGCTTGGAAGGGACATACGTTCCTGGGGCCAACGAGCAGTACTTC. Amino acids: CASSLEGTYVPGANEQYF. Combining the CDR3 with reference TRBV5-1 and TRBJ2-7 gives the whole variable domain KAGVTQTPRYLIKTRGQQVTLSCSPISGHRSVSWYQQTPGQGLQFLFEYFSETQRNKGNFPGRFSGRQFSNSRSEMNVSTLELGDSALYLCASSLEGTYVPGANEQYFGPGTRLTVT.

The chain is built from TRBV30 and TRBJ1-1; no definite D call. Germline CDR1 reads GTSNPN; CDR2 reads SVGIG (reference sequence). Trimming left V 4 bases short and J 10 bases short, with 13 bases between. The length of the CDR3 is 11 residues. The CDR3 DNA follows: TGTGCCTGGAAGGTCGGGTTTTTAGCTTTCTTT. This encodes CAWKVGFLAFF. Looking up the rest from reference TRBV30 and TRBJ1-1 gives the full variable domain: SQTIHQWPATLVQPVGSPLSLECTVEGTSNPNLYWYRQAAGRGLQLLFYSVGIGQISSEVPQNLSASRPQDRQFILSSKKLLLSDSGFYLCAWKVGFLAFFGQGTRLTVV.

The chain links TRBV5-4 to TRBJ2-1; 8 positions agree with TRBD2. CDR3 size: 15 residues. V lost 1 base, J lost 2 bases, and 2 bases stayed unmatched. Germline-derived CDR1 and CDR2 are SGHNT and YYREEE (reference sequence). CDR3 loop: CASSLTSGAYNEQFF. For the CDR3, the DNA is TGTGCCAGCAGCTTGACTAGCGGTGCCTACAATGAGCAGTTCTTC.

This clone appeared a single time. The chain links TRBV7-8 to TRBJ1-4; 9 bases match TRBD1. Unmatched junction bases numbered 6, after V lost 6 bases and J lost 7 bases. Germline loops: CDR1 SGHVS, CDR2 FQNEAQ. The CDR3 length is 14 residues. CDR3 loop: CASSSGTGPEKLFF. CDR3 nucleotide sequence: TGTGCCAGCAGTTCCGGGACAGGGCCTGAAAAACTGTTTTTT.

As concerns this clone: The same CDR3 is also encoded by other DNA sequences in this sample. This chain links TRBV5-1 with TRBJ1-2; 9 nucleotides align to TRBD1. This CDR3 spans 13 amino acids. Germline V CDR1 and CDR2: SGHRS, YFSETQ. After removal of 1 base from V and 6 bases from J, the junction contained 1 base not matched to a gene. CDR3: CASSLTGGHGYTF. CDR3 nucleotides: TGCGCCAGCAGCTTGACAGGGGGCCATGGCTACACCTTC.

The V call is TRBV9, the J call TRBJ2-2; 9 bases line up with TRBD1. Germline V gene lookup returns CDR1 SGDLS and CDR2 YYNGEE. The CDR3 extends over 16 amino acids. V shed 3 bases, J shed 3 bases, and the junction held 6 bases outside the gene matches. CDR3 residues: CASSADRTGDTGELFF. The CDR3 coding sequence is TGTGCCAGCAGCGCGGATCGGACAGGGGACACCGGGGAGCTGTTTTTT.

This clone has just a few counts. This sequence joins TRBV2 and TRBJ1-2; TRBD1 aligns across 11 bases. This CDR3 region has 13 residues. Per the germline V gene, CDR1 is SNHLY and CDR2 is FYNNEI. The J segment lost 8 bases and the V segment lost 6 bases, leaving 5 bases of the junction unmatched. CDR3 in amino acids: CASSSGQGGGYTF. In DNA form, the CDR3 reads TGTGCCAGCAGCTCGGGACAGGGGGGCGGCTACACCTTC.

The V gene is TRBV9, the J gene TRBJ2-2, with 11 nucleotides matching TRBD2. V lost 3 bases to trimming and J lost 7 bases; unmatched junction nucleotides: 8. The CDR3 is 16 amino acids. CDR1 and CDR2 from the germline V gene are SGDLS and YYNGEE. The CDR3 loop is CASSAGSGRDSGELFF. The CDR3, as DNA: TGTGCCAGCAGCGCCGGTAGCGGGAGGGACAGCGGGGAGCTGTTTTTT.

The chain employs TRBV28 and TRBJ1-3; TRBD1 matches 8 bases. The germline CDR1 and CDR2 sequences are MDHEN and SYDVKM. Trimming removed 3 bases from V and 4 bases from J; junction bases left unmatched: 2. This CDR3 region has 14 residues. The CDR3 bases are TGTGCCAGCAGTTTGGACAGGGCGGGAAACACCATATATTTT. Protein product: CASSLDRAGNTIYF.